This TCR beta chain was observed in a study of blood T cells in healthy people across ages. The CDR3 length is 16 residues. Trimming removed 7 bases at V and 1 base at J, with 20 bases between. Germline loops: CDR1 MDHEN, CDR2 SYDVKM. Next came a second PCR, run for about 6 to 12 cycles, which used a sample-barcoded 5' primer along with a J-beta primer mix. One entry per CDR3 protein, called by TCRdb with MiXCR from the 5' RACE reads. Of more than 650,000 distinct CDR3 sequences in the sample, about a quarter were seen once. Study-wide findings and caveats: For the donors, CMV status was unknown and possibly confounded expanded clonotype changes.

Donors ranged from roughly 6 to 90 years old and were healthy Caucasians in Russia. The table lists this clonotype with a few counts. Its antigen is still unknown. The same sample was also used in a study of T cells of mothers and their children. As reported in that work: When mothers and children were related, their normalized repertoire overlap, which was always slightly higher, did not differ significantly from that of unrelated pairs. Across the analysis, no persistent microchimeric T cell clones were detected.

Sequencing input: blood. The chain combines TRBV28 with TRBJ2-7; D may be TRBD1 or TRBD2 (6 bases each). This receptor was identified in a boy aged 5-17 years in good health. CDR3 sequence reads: CASTPLGGQKSYEQYF. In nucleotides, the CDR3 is TGTGCCAGCACCCCGCTGGGGGGACAAAAGTCCTACGAGCAGTACTTC.